This record covers a single TCR beta chain. The data belong to a study of OX40 agonist ivuxolimab in advanced cancers. V lost 11 bases and J 0 bases, leaving 13 bases between the germline ends. The CDR3 extends over 13 amino acids. Germline CDR1 reads LNHDA; CDR2 reads SQIVND (reference sequence). This table comes from immunoSEQ multiplex PCR, and its TCRdb copy is limited to in-frame clones, with some not included. Of tens of thousands of clones in the sample, approximately 92% are singletons; the top ten hold around 11%. Here the sequenced sample was CD4+ or CD8+ T cells sorted from blood, taken in a trial of the OX40 agonist ivuxolimab. The J gene is TRBJ1-1, the V gene TRBV19, with D possibly TRBD1 on 5 matching bases. The TCR sequence derives from an adult with an advanced solid tumor such as melanoma, head and neck, liver or kidney cancer. The CDR3 bases are TGTGCCGGTCGCGACAGTCTGAACACTGAAGCTTTCTTT. This codes for CAGRDSLNTEAFF. Using reference TRBV19 and TRBJ1-1 for the parts outside the CDR3, the full variable domain is DGGITQSPKYLFRKEGQNVTLSCEQNLNHDAMYWYRQDPGQGLRLIYYSQIVNDFQKGDIAEGYSVSREKKESFPLTVTSAQKNPTAFYLCAGRDSLNTEAFFGQGTRLTVV.